The rows below give T cell receptor beta chains drawn from one sample of a study of cytomegalovirus exposure and HLA in healthy donors. Assay: immunoSEQ multiplex PCR; the TCRdb copy retains only in-frame clones and omits some. The sample yields around 200,000 clones, less than 85% seen once. The specimen was PBMCs. These receptors all stem from a man aged 30 to 39 in good health and CMV-seropositive. Both conserved end residues are part of each CDR3. Fields, in order: J gene, clone size, D gene, V gene, CDR3 protein, CDR3 DNA. A D gene is named only where the DNA matches it firmly. Only part of the rows carry a size: once, few, many, or a class if the clone is expanded.

TRBJ2-5,NA,TRBD2,TRBV7-3,CASSSGTSDKETQYF,TGTGCCAGCAGCTCTGGGACTAGCGACAAAGAGACCCAGTACTTC
TRBJ2-1,NA,NA,TRBV9,CASSVVGEGNEQFF,TGTGCCAGCAGCGTAGTGGGAGAAGGTAATGAGCAGTTCTTC
TRBJ2-2,NA,TRBD2,TRBV19,CAIGGDGELFF,TGTGCCATTGGGGGGGACGGGGAGCTGTTTTTT
TRBJ1-4,NA,NA,TRBV6-1,CASSVSPGNEKLFF,TGTGCCAGCAGTGTCTCCCCGGGGAATGAAAAACTGTTTTTT
TRBJ2-4,NA,NA,TRBV5-4,CASSWEAGLAKNIQYF,TGTGCCAGCAGCTGGGAGGCGGGGCTAGCCAAAAACATTCAGTACTTC
TRBJ2-1,NA,TRBD1,TRBV27,CASSSGTGVNEQFF,TGTGCCAGCAGTTCGGGGACAGGGGTCAATGAGCAGTTCTTC
TRBJ2-4,NA,NA,TRBV30,CAWSVLAKNIQYF,TGTGCCTGGAGTGTACTAGCCAAAAACATTCAGTACTTC
TRBJ2-3,NA,TRBD1,TRBV4-1,CASSQDMAGGADTQYF,TGCGCCAGCAGCCAAGATATGGCAGGGGGAGCAGATACGCAGTATTTT
TRBJ2-7,NA,NA,TRBV11-2,CASAGREETYEQYF,TGTGCCAGCGCGGGACGGGAAGAGACCTACGAGCAGTACTTC
TRBJ2-7,once,TRBD2,TRBV7-6,CASSASGGTYEQYF,TGTGCCAGCAGCGCGTCGGGGGGGACATACGAGCAGTACTTC
TRBJ2-7,NA,NA,TRBV6-5,CASLYEQYF,TGTGCCAGCCTCTACGAGCAGTACTTC
TRBJ2-3,NA,TRBD2,TRBV7-6,CASSLAISGTSTDTQYF,TGTGCCAGCAGCTTAGCTATTAGCGGGACTAGCACAGATACGCAGTATTTT
TRBJ2-7,NA,TRBD2,TRBV15,CATSRETSGRYYEQYF,TGTGCCACCAGCAGAGAGACTAGCGGGAGGTACTACGAGCAGTACTTC
TRBJ2-5,NA,TRBD2,TRBV19,CASSKWSSGVSRTQYF,TGTGCCAGTAGTAAATGGTCAAGCGGGGTTTCCAGGACCCAGTACTTC
TRBJ1-6,NA,TRBD1,TRBV30,CAWADRGNNSPLHF,TGTGCCTGGGCTGACAGGGGCAATAATTCACCCCTCCACTTT
TRBJ1-4,NA,NA,TRBV28,CASSLGGRVDEKLFF,TGTGCCAGCAGTTTAGGAGGTCGGGTGGATGAAAAACTGTTTTTT
TRBJ2-3,NA,NA,TRBV2,CASSLLSGDTQYF,TGTGCCAGCAGTCTACTTAGCGGAGATACGCAGTATTTT
TRBJ2-5,NA,TRBD2,TRBV18,CASSPGLAGETQYF,TGTGCCAGCTCACCGGGACTAGCGGGGGAGACCCAGTACTTC
TRBJ2-3,NA,TRBD1,TRBV5-8,CASSLGTGSDTQYF,TGTGCCAGCAGCCTCGGGACAGGGTCCGATACGCAGTATTTT
TRBJ1-1,NA,TRBD1,TRBV28,CASSLGDRVFF,TGTGCCAGCAGTTTAGGGGACAGGGTCTTCTTT
TRBJ2-1,NA,TRBD2,TRBV10-3,CAISERLAAPYNEQFF,TGTGCCATCAGTGAGAGACTAGCGGCCCCCTACAATGAGCAGTTCTTC
TRBJ1-2,few,NA,TRBV5-4,CASTAPPGDYGYTF,TGTGCCAGCACCGCCCCGCCAGGGGACTATGGCTACACCTTC
TRBJ2-5,NA,TRBD1,TRBV6-5,CASSSGTGSLVETQYF,TGTGCCAGCAGTTCCGGGACAGGGTCCTTGGTGGAGACCCAGTACTTC
TRBJ2-7,NA,TRBD1,TRBV5-4,CASSPGQGAYEQYF,TGTGCCAGCAGTCCGGGACAGGGCGCCTACGAGCAGTACTTC
TRBJ2-5,few,NA,TRBV5-6,CASSLTELQETQYF,TGTGCCAGCAGCTTGACTGAGCTCCAAGAGACCCAGTACTTC
TRBJ2-2,NA,NA,TRBV7-2,CASSLTGNTGELFF,TGTGCCAGCAGCTTAACCGGGAACACCGGGGAGCTGTTTTTT
TRBJ2-1,few,NA,TRBV20-1,CSARQVTEQFF,TGCAGTGCTAGACAGGTAACTGAGCAGTTCTTC
TRBJ2-3,once,NA,TRBV6-6,CASSLSGANTDTQYF,TGTGCCAGCAGTCTTAGTGGGGCCAACACGGATACGCAGTATTTT
TRBJ2-5,NA,NA,TRBV28,CATGQTSFKGAQYF,TGTGCCACCGGACAGACTAGCTTCAAGGGGGCCCAGTACTTC
TRBJ2-3,NA,NA,TRBV5-8,CASSFVHAGLTDTQYF,TGTGCCAGCAGCTTTGTGCACGCAGGGTTGACAGATACGCAGTATTTT
TRBJ2-7,NA,TRBD2,TRBV9,CASSPRDYMYYEQYF,TGTGCCAGCAGCCCAAGGGACTACATGTACTACGAGCAGTACTTC
TRBJ2-5,NA,NA,TRBV6-5,CASSYGDGRGETQYF,TGTGCCAGCAGTTACGGCGACGGTCGAGGGGAGACCCAGTACTTC
TRBJ2-7,NA,TRBD2,TRBV4-2,CASSQPGLEYEQYF,TGTGCCAGCAGCCAGCCGGGACTAGAGTACGAGCAGTACTTC
TRBJ2-7,NA,TRBD2,TRBV29-1,CSVESQAGGYEQYF,TGCAGCGTTGAGAGCCAGGCGGGAGGCTACGAGCAGTACTTC
TRBJ2-1,NA,NA,TRBV4-1,CASSQDPGRNEQFF,TGCGCCAGCAGCCAAGATCCTGGCCGCAATGAGCAGTTCTTC
TRBJ2-3,NA,NA,TRBV5-1,CASSPRVRGLTQYF,TGCGCCAGCAGCCCCCGAGTCAGGGGCCTTACGCAGTATTTT
TRBJ1-2,NA,TRBD1,TRBV28,CAIARGQNYGYTF,TGTGCCATCGCCAGGGGGCAGAACTATGGCTACACCTTC
TRBJ1-5,NA,NA,TRBV29-1,CSVAYRDEGPQHF,TGCAGCGTTGCGTACAGGGATGAGGGGCCCCAGCATTTT
TRBJ2-7,NA,TRBD2,TRBV5-4,CASSPGLAVLYEQYF,TGTGCCAGCAGCCCGGGACTAGCGGTGCTATACGAGCAGTACTTC
TRBJ1-5,NA,NA,TRBV19,CASSIPGGYEPQHF,TGTGCCAGTAGTATCCCCGGAGGTTATGAGCCCCAGCATTTT
TRBJ2-1,NA,TRBD2,TRBV5-6,CASSLSAGLAGLNEQFF,TGTGCCAGCAGCTTGTCCGCTGGACTAGCGGGACTCAATGAGCAGTTCTTC
TRBJ1-4,NA,TRBD1,TRBV9,CASSVSGTGYEKLFF,TGTGCCAGCAGCGTTAGCGGGACAGGGTATGAAAAACTGTTTTTT
TRBJ2-5,NA,TRBD1,TRBV27,CASSSGQGGVQYF,TGTGCCAGCAGTTCGGGACAGGGAGGGGTCCAGTACTTC
TRBJ2-3,few,TRBD2,TRBV28,CASSGRSSGSHDTQYF,TGTGCCAGCAGTGGCCGGTCTAGCGGGAGTCACGATACGCAGTATTTT
TRBJ2-7,NA,TRBD1,TRBV11-3,CASSLGFGTGGEQYF,TGTGCCAGCAGCTTAGGGTTCGGGACAGGGGGCGAGCAGTACTTC
TRBJ2-3,NA,NA,TRBV6-5,CASSEVATDTQYF,TGTGCCAGCAGTGAAGTAGCCACAGATACGCAGTATTTT
TRBJ2-1,NA,TRBD2,TRBV4-1,CASSQDGLAVLSYNEQFF,TGCGCCAGCAGCCAAGATGGCCTAGCGGTACTCTCCTACAATGAGCAGTTCTTC
TRBJ2-1,NA,TRBD2,TRBV29-1,CSAWTSGSNEQFF,TGCAGCGCCTGGACTAGCGGGAGCAATGAGCAGTTCTTC
TRBJ2-7,NA,NA,TRBV6-1,CASGQYEQYF,TGTGCCAGCGGGCAGTACGAGCAGTACTTC
TRBJ1-5,NA,TRBD1,TRBV2,CASSKEQGGNQPQHF,TGTGCCAGCAGTAAAGAACAGGGGGGGAATCAGCCCCAGCATTTT
TRBJ1-1,NA,TRBD1,TRBV7-3,CASSWGQGAGEAFF,TGTGCCAGCAGCTGGGGACAGGGGGCGGGAGAAGCTTTCTTT
TRBJ1-2,NA,NA,TRBV5-4,CASSLGTDYYGYTF,TGTGCCAGCAGCTTGGGGACAGATTACTATGGCTACACCTTC
TRBJ1-2,NA,NA,TRBV10-3,CAISEGGSNYGYTF,TGTGCCATCAGTGAGGGAGGGAGTAACTATGGCTACACCTTC
TRBJ1-4,NA,TRBD1,TRBV30,CAWSTGGANEKLFF,TGTGCCTGGAGTACAGGGGGCGCGAATGAAAAACTGTTTTTT
TRBJ2-7,NA,TRBD1,TRBV5-1,CASSSGQGYEQYF,TGCGCCAGCAGCTCGGGACAGGGCTACGAGCAGTACTTC
TRBJ1-1,NA,NA,TRBV25-1,CASSDRGTEAFF,TGTGCCAGCAGTGACCGAGGAACTGAAGCTTTCTTT
TRBJ2-7,few,TRBD1,TRBV6-6,CASSRDRNYEQYF,TGTGCCAGCAGTCGGGACAGAAACTACGAGCAGTACTTC
TRBJ2-7,NA,NA,TRBV11-2,CASSLDLTSYEQYF,TGTGCCAGCAGCTTAGATTTGACATCCTACGAGCAGTACTTC